This T cell receptor beta chain came from a study of spatial heterogeneity in lung cancer. Overall study: Detection consistently captured more beta-chain sequences than alpha-chain sequences.

Germline V gene data show CDR1 as SGHTA and CDR2 as FQGNSA. Between the trimmed V and J ends, which lost 4 bases and 0 bases, there was a span of 7 bases. This CDR3 region has 13 residues. This clonotype was recorded at least ten times. TCRdb reprocessed the 5' RACE reads via MiXCR and lists one record per CDR3 protein. The sample contains about 22,000 distinct CDR3 sequences, about 5% of which appear only once. Time point given: sample taken at primary tumor resection. The donor population consisted of some 70 patients with untreated, early-stage non-small cell lung cancer. Tumor, nontumor lung or frozen PBMC supplied whole RNA, sequenced without sorting.

The receptor was isolated from a male donor with early-stage non-small cell lung cancer. The V call is TRBV7-2, the J call TRBJ2-7, with D perhaps matching TRBD2 (6 bases). The sequences come from PBMCs, collected at surgery. In nucleotides, the CDR3 is TGTGCCAGCAGCTCCGGGGGCTCCTACGAGCAGTACTTC. Protein product: CASSSGGSYEQYF.